This T cell receptor beta chain comes out of a study of Tregs in tolerant kidney transplant recipients. TCRdb's copy holds only in-frame clones and misses some; the assay was immunoSEQ multiplex PCR. The sample has about 23,000 clones. Related graft donors supplied nonmyeloablative bone marrow transplants, and mixed chimerism was transient. Sequences were derived from CD4+ T cells from blood (PBMCs), sampled 6 months after the transplant. The TCR was taken from a human patient who received a combined kidney and bone marrow transplant. Among the T cells, some may be from the graft donor.

The CDR3 is CASSLAISYEQYF. Partial CDR3 DNA: TGTGCCAGCAGCTTGGCCATCTCCTACGAG. The chain couples TRBV7-2 to TRBJ2-7; D gene ambiguous. Sequencing ends 3 residues short of the CDR3 end; the germline J gene provides the rest. Germline V gives CDR1 SGHTA, CDR2 FQGNSA. CDR3 length equals 13 residues. V dropped 3 bases and J dropped 0 bases, with 6 bases sitting between them.